These T cell receptor beta chains were read from a single sample in a study of cytomegalovirus exposure and HLA in healthy donors. Profiling relied on immunoSEQ multiplex PCR, and the TCRdb table lists in-frame clones only, not all of them. The sample has nearly 300,000 clones; 80% to 90% are singletons. Specimen: PBMCs. These TCRs come from a man aged 40-50 years in good health and CMV-seropositive. Each CDR3 is given with its conserved first and last residue. The order of the fields is clone size, D gene, V gene, J gene, CDR3 DNA, CDR3 protein. The D gene is left open where the match is weak. A clone size is listed for some rows: how often the clone was seen (once, few, many), or a class if it is expanded.

few,TRBD1,TRBV4-1,TRBJ1-1,TGCGCCAGCAGTAAGGGACAGCTGAACACTGAAGCTTTCTTT,CASSKGQLNTEAFF
.,.,TRBV7-2,TRBJ2-2,TGTGCCAGCACCACCCAGGGAGGAAGCACCGGGGAGCTGTTTTTT,CASTTQGGSTGELFF
.,TRBD1,TRBV10-3,TRBJ1-1,TGTGCCATCGCAAAGACAGGGGCGAACACTGAAGCTTTCTTT,CAIAKTGANTEAFF
.,.,TRBV10-3,TRBJ1-3,TGTGCCATCAGTGAGTGGGAGGGGACTGGAAACACCATATATTTT,CAISEWEGTGNTIYF
.,TRBD2,TRBV5-1,TRBJ2-5,TGCGCCAGCAGCGCGGGGACTAGCTGGGAGACCCAGTACTTC,CASSAGTSWETQYF
.,.,TRBV27,TRBJ2-7,TGTGCCAGCAGTCCAGAGGGGGTACAACCCTACGAGCAGTACTTC,CASSPEGVQPYEQYF
.,.,TRBV19,TRBJ1-5,TGTGCCAGTACCCTGACAGATTATAGCAATCAGCCCCAGCATTTT,CASTLTDYSNQPQHF
few,.,TRBV10-3,TRBJ2-3,TGTGCCATCGGGGAGGGGGGGTTCACAGATACGCAGTATTTT,CAIGEGGFTDTQYF
.,.,TRBV7-8,TRBJ2-2,TGTGCCAGCAGCCAACCCGGGACACAGAACACCGGGGAGCTGTTTTTT,CASSQPGTQNTGELFF
.,TRBD1,TRBV25-1,TRBJ2-7,TGTGCCAGCAGTGAATTTGGGACAGGGTTCAACGAGCAGTACTTC,CASSEFGTGFNEQYF
.,.,TRBV5-1,TRBJ1-1,TGCGCCAGCAGGTCTGCGGGGTCGAACACTGAAGCTTTCTTT,CASRSAGSNTEAFF
few,TRBD1,TRBV19,TRBJ2-7,TGTGCCAGTAGTTCACCGGGACAGGGGGCCTACGAGCAGTACTTC,CASSSPGQGAYEQYF
.,TRBD2,TRBV5-1,TRBJ2-5,TGCGCCAGCAGCTCCAGCTTTGGACTAGCGGGAAAGTCTCTTTCGGAGACCCAGTACTTC,CASSSSFGLAGKSLSETQYF
.,.,TRBV5-6,TRBJ1-5,TGTGCCAGCAGCTTGACAGCGGAAAGCAATCAGCCCCAGCATTTT,CASSLTAESNQPQHF
.,.,TRBV5-4,TRBJ1-1,TGTGCCAGCAGCTCTAACAGGCGGCAACTCGGGGGGGAAGCTTTCTTT,CASSSNRRQLGGEAFF
.,TRBD1,TRBV6-1,TRBJ2-3,TGTGCCAGCAGCGGACAGGGAACAGATACGCAGTATTTT,CASSGQGTDTQYF
.,.,TRBV7-3,TRBJ2-7,TGTGCCAGCAGCTTGAGGTCCGGGGGCGAGCAGTACTTC,CASSLRSGGEQYF
.,TRBD1,TRBV19,TRBJ1-1,TGTGCCAGTAGTCCACAGGGGATTGGAACTGAAGCTTTCTTT,CASSPQGIGTEAFF
once,.,TRBV2,TRBJ2-2,TGTGCCAGCAGTGAATGGGTGGCACGTGAGGCCGGGGAGCTGTTTTTT,CASSEWVAREAGELFF
.,.,TRBV6-1,TRBJ2-1,TGTGCCAGCCTGATAGCCCAGGGGTACAATGAGCAGCTCTTC,CASLIAQGYNEQLF
once,TRBD1,TRBV6-5,TRBJ2-1,TGTGCCAGCAGTTCCCAGGGGGCTTCCTACAATGAGCAGTTCTTC,CASSSQGASYNEQFF
.,TRBD2,TRBV7-9,TRBJ2-3,TGTGCCAGCAGCTTTAGCGGGAGCCCCACAGATACGCAGTATTTT,CASSFSGSPTDTQYF
.,.,TRBV19,TRBJ1-4,TGTGCCAGTAGTGAATGGAGGACGACTAATGAAAAACTGTTTTTT,CASSEWRTTNEKLFF
.,.,TRBV27,TRBJ1-3,TGTGCCGGCTACGGGACTCCGGGGCGCACGGGAAACACCATATATTTT,CAGYGTPGRTGNTIYF
.,.,TRBV11-2,TRBJ2-7,TGTGCCAGCAGCTTCGAGACAGGCGCCTACGAGCAGTACTTC,CASSFETGAYEQYF
.,TRBD1,TRBV6-1,TRBJ2-6,TGTGCCAGCAGTGAAATTGAACAGGGGGCAGCGGCCCCCTCTGGGGCCAACGTCCTGACTTTC,CASSEIEQGAAAPSGANVLTF
.,TRBD2,TRBV7-3,TRBJ2-7,TGTGCCAGCAGCTTAAAGGCGGGAGGAAGCTACGAGCAGTACTTC,CASSLKAGGSYEQYF
.,.,TRBV2,TRBJ2-7,TGTGCCAGCAGTGAGGGGGCAGGGTCCTACGAGCAGTACTTC,CASSEGAGSYEQYF
.,.,TRBV7-8,TRBJ1-3,TGTGCCAGCAGCTCTACAGGGCTTGGAAACACCATATATTTT,CASSSTGLGNTIYF
.,.,TRBV2,TRBJ2-7,TGTGCCAGCAGTCCCGAGGGGACACTATTAGGCTACGAGCAGTACTTC,CASSPEGTLLGYEQYF
.,.,TRBV27,TRBJ1-2,TGTGCCAGCAGTTTATGGGGGCCCCAGAAAATGAATGGCTACACCTTC,CASSLWGPQKMNGYTF
.,TRBD1,TRBV6-5,TRBJ1-5,TGTGCCAGCAGTCAGACAGGGTGGATCGGACAGCCCCAGCATTTT,CASSQTGWIGQPQHF
few,TRBD2,TRBV29-1,TRBJ2-2,TGCAGCGTTGAGGGGAGCGGGAGAGGGGAGCTGTTTTTT,CSVEGSGRGELFF
.,TRBD1,TRBV7-2,TRBJ2-7,TGTGCCAGCAGCGGAGACAGGGTAGGGGAGCAGTACTTC,CASSGDRVGEQYF
.,.,TRBV7-6,TRBJ1-2,TGTGCCAGCAGCTTTAACCGAAGAGGCTATGGCTACACCTTC,CASSFNRRGYGYTF
.,.,TRBV9,TRBJ1-4,TGTGCCAGCAGCGTAGCGGCAGGGGATGAAAAACTGTTTTTT,CASSVAAGDEKLFF
.,.,TRBV28,TRBJ2-7,TGTGCCAGCAGTTTACCCACAGGGACGGCCGAGCAGTACTTC,CASSLPTGTAEQYF
.,TRBD2,TRBV18,TRBJ2-7,TGTGCCAGCTCACCGGGAGGGAGCTCCTACGAGCAGTACTTC,CASSPGGSSYEQYF
.,.,TRBV7-2,TRBJ1-2,TGTGCCAGCAGCTCTCAGGGGATCGGCTATGGCTACACCTTC,CASSSQGIGYGYTF
.,.,TRBV2,TRBJ2-3,TGTGCCAGCAGTGATCGGACTAGCACAGATACGCAGTATTTT,CASSDRTSTDTQYF
.,TRBD1,TRBV10-3,TRBJ1-2,TGTGCCATCAGTGCCTCCGGGACAGGGGGGCCCAACTATGGCTACACCTTC,CAISASGTGGPNYGYTF
.,TRBD1,TRBV14,TRBJ1-1,TGTGCCAGCAGCTTGGGGACAGCTTCCACTGAAGCTTTCTTT,CASSLGTASTEAFF
.,TRBD1,TRBV14,TRBJ2-7,TGTGCCAGCAGCCTTTTCTCCCCGGGACAGCCCTACGAGCAGTACTTC,CASSLFSPGQPYEQYF
.,.,TRBV9,TRBJ2-7,TGTGCCAGCAGCGTAGCTTTAGGACGGGGCTACGAGCAGTACTTC,CASSVALGRGYEQYF
.,.,TRBV7-2,TRBJ1-5,TGTGCCAGCAGCCCACAGGTTATAAGCAATCAGCCCCAGCATTTT,CASSPQVISNQPQHF